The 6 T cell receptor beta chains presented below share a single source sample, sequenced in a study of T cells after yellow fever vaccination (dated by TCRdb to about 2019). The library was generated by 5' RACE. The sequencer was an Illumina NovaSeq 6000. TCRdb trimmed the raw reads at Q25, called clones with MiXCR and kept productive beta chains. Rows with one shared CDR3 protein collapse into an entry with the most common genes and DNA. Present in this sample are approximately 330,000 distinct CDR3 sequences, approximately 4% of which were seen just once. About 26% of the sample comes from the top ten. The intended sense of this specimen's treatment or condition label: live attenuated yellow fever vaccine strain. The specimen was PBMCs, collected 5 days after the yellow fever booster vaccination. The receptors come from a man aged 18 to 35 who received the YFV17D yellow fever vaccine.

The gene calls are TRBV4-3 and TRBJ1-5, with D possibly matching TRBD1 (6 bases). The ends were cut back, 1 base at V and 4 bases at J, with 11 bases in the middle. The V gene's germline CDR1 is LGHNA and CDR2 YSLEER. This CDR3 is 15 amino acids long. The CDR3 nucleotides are TGCGCCAGCAGCCAAGTTGGGGGGGCTAATCAGCCCCAGCATTTT. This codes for CASSQVGGANQPQHF.

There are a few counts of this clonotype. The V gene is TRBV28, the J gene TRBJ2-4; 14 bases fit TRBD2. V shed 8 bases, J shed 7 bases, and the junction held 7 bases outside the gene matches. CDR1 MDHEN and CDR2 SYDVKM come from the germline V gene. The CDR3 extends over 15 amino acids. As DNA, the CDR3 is TGTGCCAGCGTAGGGACTAGCGGGGGTGGGAACATTCAGTACTTC. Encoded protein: CASVGTSGGGNIQYF. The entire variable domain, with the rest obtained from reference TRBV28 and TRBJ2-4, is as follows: DVKVTQSSRYLVKRTGEKVFLECVQDMDHENMFWYRQDPGLGLRLIYFSYDVKMKEKGDIPEGYSVSREKKERFSLILESASTNQTSMYLCASVGTSGGGNIQYFGAGTRLSVL.

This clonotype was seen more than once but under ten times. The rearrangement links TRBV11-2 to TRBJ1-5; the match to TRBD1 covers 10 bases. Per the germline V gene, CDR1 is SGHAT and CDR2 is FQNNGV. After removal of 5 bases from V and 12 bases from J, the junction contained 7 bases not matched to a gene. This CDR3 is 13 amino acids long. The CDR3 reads CASSPDRGQDQHF. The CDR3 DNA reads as TGTGCCAGCAGCCCCGACAGGGGGCAAGACCAGCATTTT.

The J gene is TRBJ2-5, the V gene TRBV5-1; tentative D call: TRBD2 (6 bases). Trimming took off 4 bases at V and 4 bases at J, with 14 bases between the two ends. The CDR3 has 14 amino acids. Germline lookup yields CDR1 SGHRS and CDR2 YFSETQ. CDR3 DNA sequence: TGCGCCAGCAGCGGCGGAGGGCGAGGAGAGACCCAGTACTTC. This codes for CASSGGGRGETQYF. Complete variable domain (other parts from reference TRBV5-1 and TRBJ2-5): KAGVTQTPRYLIKTRGQQVTLSCSPISGHRSVSWYQQTPGQGLQFLFEYFSETQRNKGNFPGRFSGRQFSNSRSEMNVSTLELGDSALYLCASSGGGRGETQYFGPGTRLLVL.

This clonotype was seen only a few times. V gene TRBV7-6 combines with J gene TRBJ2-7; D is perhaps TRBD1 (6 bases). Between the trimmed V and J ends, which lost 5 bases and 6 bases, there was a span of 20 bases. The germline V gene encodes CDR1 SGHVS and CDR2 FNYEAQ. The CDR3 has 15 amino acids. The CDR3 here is CASSQTGPPRGEQYV. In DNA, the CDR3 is TGTGCCAGCAGCCAGACGGGACCGCCCAGGGGCGAGCAGTACGTC.

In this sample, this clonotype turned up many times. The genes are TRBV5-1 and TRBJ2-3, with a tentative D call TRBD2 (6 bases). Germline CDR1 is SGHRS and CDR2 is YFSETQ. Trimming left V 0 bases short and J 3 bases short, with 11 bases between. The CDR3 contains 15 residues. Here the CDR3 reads CASSLVGGSTDTQYF. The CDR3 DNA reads TGCGCCAGCAGCTTGGTCGGGGGTTCTACAGATACGCAGTATTTT.